This TCR beta chain came from a study of shared clonotypes between healthy human individuals. Turning to the study itself: Each donor's CD8 memory used one plate, CD8 naive two, each CD4 subset three.

Assay: immunoSEQ multiplex PCR; the TCRdb copy retains only in-frame clones and omits some. This table has about 1.5 million clones, 95% to 99% appearing once. This sequence was found in a man under 40 in good health. Source material: naive CD4+ T cells sorted from blood. Described subset: CD45RA+ positively selected.

DNA of the CDR3: TGTGCCAGCAGCTTCGCCCTGTGGGACTACCCCCAGACCCAGTACTTC. Its protein product is CASSFALWDYPQTQYF. This sequence joins TRBV11-2 and TRBJ2-5; 7 bases match TRBD2. V shed 3 bases, J shed 6 bases, and the junction held 13 bases outside the gene matches. The CDR3 spans 16 residues. Germline V CDR1 and CDR2: SGHAT, FQNNGV. The full variable domain, rest sourced from reference TRBV11-2 and TRBJ2-5, is EAGVAQSPRYKIIEKRQSVAFWCNPISGHATLYWYQQILGQGPKLLIQFQNNGVVDDSQLPKDRFSAERLKGVDSTLKIQPAKLEDSAVYLCASSFALWDYPQTQYFGPGTRLLVL.